This record looks at one TCR beta chain sequence and its context. Its matching antigen is unknown. TCRdb's copy holds only in-frame clones and misses some; the assay was immunoSEQ multiplex PCR. Of fewer than 100,000 clones in the sample, approximately 90% were seen once. The entry originates in a study of cytomegalovirus exposure and HLA in healthy donors. General study findings and limits: Among the CMV-associated chains, three were confirmed in vitro as specific for CMV antigens. Some TCR beta chains (around 160 of them) were listed as cytomegalovirus-associated.

Germline V gene data show CDR1 as SQVTM and CDR2 as ANQGSEA. V gave up 6 bases and J gave up 0 bases; unmatched junction bases: 9. The CDR3 totals 16 residues. The sample comprised PBMCs. This receptor was obtained from a young man in good health and CMV-seronegative. The V gene is TRBV29-1, the J gene TRBJ1-5; 9 nucleotides match TRBD1. The CDR3 DNA reads TGCAGCGTAGACAGGGACAGGGTTGGTAGCAATCAGCCCCAGCATTTT. It codes for CSVDRDRVGSNQPQHF.